Below, 11 T cell receptor beta chains from the same sample are listed, as sequenced in a study of cytomegalovirus exposure and HLA in healthy donors. Primers for the PCR totalled 60 Vbeta and 13 Jbeta. Repertoires were generated with immunoSEQ multiplex PCR, while TCRdb's copy carries only in-frame clones and drops some. The repertoire holds around 120,000 clones, 81% seen once, with around 0.67% in the top ten. The sequencing sample was made of PBMCs. The receptors originated from a man aged 18 to 29 in good health and CMV-seronegative.

This clone has only one observation. V gene TRBV5-4 combines with J gene TRBJ1-1; unclear D gene. Germline-derived CDR1 and CDR2 are SGHNT and YYREEE (reference sequence). Trimming removed 2 bases from V and 7 bases from J, with 15 bases in between. This CDR3 region has 14 residues. The CDR3 region has the DNA TGTGCCAGCAGCTTTCGAAGTGACAAGCTTGAAGCTTTCTTT. Protein product: CASSFRSDKLEAFF.

The chain carries TRBV5-4 and TRBJ2-1, with 8 nucleotides matching TRBD1. V shed 0 bases, J shed 8 bases, and the junction held 10 bases outside the gene matches. Germline-derived CDR1 and CDR2 are SGHNT and YYREEE (reference sequence). This CDR3 has 16 residues. The CDR3 loop is CASSLAGGSGLDEQFF. CDR3 nucleotides: TGTGCCAGCAGCTTGGCAGGGGGCTCTGGCCTGGATGAGCAGTTCTTC.

The gene calls are TRBV6-1 and TRBJ1-6; D ambiguous. V lost 0 bases to trimming and J lost 3 bases, with 12 bases between them. The CDR3 has 17 amino acids. Germline V gene data show CDR1 as MNHNS and CDR2 as SASEGT. This chain's CDR3 is CASSEAGRGFYNSPLHF. CDR3 nucleotides: TGTGCCAGCAGTGAAGCGGGTCGAGGGTTCTATAATTCACCCCTCCACTTT.

The rearrangement uses TRBV30 and TRBJ1-1, with TRBD1 matching 7 bases. The CDR3 sequence is 13 residues long. Trimming took 5 bases from V and 4 from J; bases not matched to a gene: 7. Germline CDR1 and CDR2: GTSNPN and SVGIG (reference sequence). The CDR3, as DNA: TGTGCCTGGGAGGGACAGCCGGGCACTGAAGCTTTCTTT. Its protein is CAWEGQPGTEAFF.

The rearrangement links TRBV30 to TRBJ1-1; 8 bases match TRBD1. Germline CDR1 GTSNPN, CDR2 SVGIG (reference sequence). The junction had 6 bases not matched to a gene; V was cut back by 2 bases and J by 4 bases. This CDR3 is 14 amino acids long. The CDR3 loop is CAWSPGQGITEAFF. The CDR3 DNA sequence: TGTGCCTGGAGTCCAGGACAGGGTATCACTGAAGCTTTCTTT.

A single count supports this clone. The chain is built from TRBV28 and TRBJ2-3; the match to TRBD2 covers 11 bases. CDR3 length: 17 residues. Germline-derived CDR1 and CDR2 are MDHEN and SYDVKM. V dropped 6 bases and J dropped 5; count of bases not matched to a gene: 13. CDR3 amino acids: CASRRPWTSGFGDTQYF. CDR3 nucleotides: TGTGCCAGCAGACGCCCTTGGACTAGCGGGTTCGGAGATACGCAGTATTTT.

The rearrangement links TRBV9 to TRBJ2-7; maybe TRBD1 (6 bases). V was pared by 3 bases and J by 2 bases, with 12 bases between. Germline CDR1 SGDLS, CDR2 YYNGEE. The CDR3 consists of 14 residues. CDR3 sequence reads: CASSAETGPYEQYF. CDR3 DNA: TGTGCCAGCAGCGCCGAGACAGGCCCCTACGAGCAGTACTTC.

This clone was counted between two and nine times. The genes are TRBV9 and TRBJ1-1; 8 bases match TRBD1. The germline CDR1 and CDR2 sequences are SGDLS and YYNGEE. The length of the CDR3 is 16 residues. J was trimmed by 0 bases and V by 3 bases; bases with no gene match: 7. The CDR3 reads CASSARDRSLNTEAFF. In nucleotides, the CDR3 is TGTGCCAGCAGCGCAAGGGACAGGAGTTTGAACACTGAAGCTTTCTTT. Using reference TRBV9 and TRBJ1-1 for the parts outside the CDR3, the full variable domain is DSGVTQTPKHLITATGQRVTLRCSPRSGDLSVYWYQQSLDQGLQFLIQYYNGEERAKGNILERFSAQQFPDLHSELNLSSLELGDSALYFCASSARDRSLNTEAFFGQGTRLTVV.

As DNA, the CDR3 is TGTGCCAGCAGTCGACAGGGGAATCAGCCCCAGCATTTT. This encodes CASSRQGNQPQHF. V and J are TRBV6-6 and TRBJ1-5, with 8 bases aligning to TRBD1. This CDR3 region has 13 residues. Trimming took 5 bases from V and 4 from J; bases not matched to a gene: 1. The germline V gene has CDR1 MNHNY and CDR2 SVGAGI (reference sequence).

Here the CDR3 DNA reads TGTGCCAGCAGCCGGGACATATACGAGCAGTACTTC. The encoded protein is CASSRDIYEQYF. V is TRBV28 and J is TRBJ2-7, with TRBD1 as a possible D gene (6 bases). This CDR3 region has 12 residues. The germline CDR1 and CDR2 sequences are MDHEN and SYDVKM. V lost 6 bases, J lost 4 bases, and 10 bases lay in between.

The rearrangement uses TRBV4-3 and TRBJ1-1, with 7 bases lining up with TRBD1. Germline trimming cut 0 bases from V and 4 bases from J; bases unmatched to any gene: 11. This CDR3 contains 17 residues. Germline V gene data show CDR1 as LGHNA and CDR2 as YSLEER. For the CDR3, the DNA is TGCGCCAGCAGCCAAGAAGCCCCGACAGGGTGGGGCACTGAAGCTTTCTTT. Translation: CASSQEAPTGWGTEAFF.